This is a list of T cell receptor beta chains from one sample in a study of blood T cell dynamics during melanoma immunotherapy. Data came from immunoSEQ multiplex PCR; TCRdb stores just in-frame clones and leaves some out. The sample contains about 6,000 clones, just under 80% of which appear only once. The sample here was blood, taken from a patient treated with checkpoint blockade. The receptor set was obtained from a human donor with melanoma. CDR3s include the opening cysteine and the closing phenylalanine or tryptophan. A D gene is named only where the DNA matches it firmly. The listing skips clone size in some rows; elsewhere it reads once, few, many or a size class.

J gene,V gene,clone size,D gene,CDR3 protein,CDR3 DNA
TRBJ2-7,TRBV30,-,-,CAWGTYEQYF,TGTGCCTGGGGGACCTACGAGCAGTACTTC
TRBJ1-4,TRBV6-5,-,-,CASKDPVMKKLFF,TGTGCCAGCAAAGACCCGGTTATGAAAAAACTGTTTTTT
TRBJ1-4,TRBV4-1,-,-,CASNPEAAATNEKLFF,TGCGCCAGTAATCCGGAGGCAGCAGCAACTAATGAAAAACTGTTTTTT
TRBJ2-7,TRBV27,-,TRBD1,CASGLQGAYEQYF,TGTGCCAGCGGACTACAGGGGGCTTACGAGCAGTACTTC
TRBJ2-7,TRBV6-6,-,-,CASSFREVSEQYF,TGTGCCAGCAGCTTCAGGGAAGTCAGCGAGCAGTACTTC
TRBJ1-5,TRBV7-8,-,-,CASSLAVGSNNQPQHF,TGTGCCAGCAGCTTAGCGGTCGGCTCAAACAATCAGCCCCAGCATTTT
TRBJ2-3,TRBV2,-,-,CASSESGGPITDTQYF,TGTGCCAGCAGTGAGTCGGGGGGCCCAATCACAGATACGCAGTATTTT
TRBJ1-1,TRBV6-1,-,TRBD1,CASSAGQGGAEAFF,TGTGCCAGCAGTGCAGGACAGGGAGGCGCTGAAGCTTTCTTT
TRBJ2-7,TRBV2,-,-,CASWAGDSYEQYF,TGTGCCAGCTGGGCGGGTGATTCCTACGAGCAGTACTTC
TRBJ2-7,TRBV18,-,-,CASSPRAERSYEQYF,TGTGCCAGCTCACCACGGGCAGAGCGATCCTACGAGCAGTACTTC
TRBJ2-3,TRBV5-1,-,TRBD2,CASSPKQRGGTDTQYF,TGCGCCAGCAGCCCCAAGCAGCGGGGGGGCACAGATACGCAGTATTTT
TRBJ1-2,TRBV2,once,-,CASKMRAGYTF,TGTGCCAGTAAGATGAGAGCTGGCTACACCTTC
TRBJ2-5,TRBV5-4,-,TRBD2,CASSRTSGGQETQYF,TGTGCCAGCAGCCGGACTAGCGGGGGCCAAGAGACCCAGTACTTC
TRBJ1-2,TRBV5-4,-,-,CASSFQGTQDYGYTF,TGTGCCAGCAGCTTCCAGGGAACCCAGGACTATGGCTACACCTTC
TRBJ2-7,TRBV2,-,-,CASSITAYEQYF,TGTGCCAGCAGTATTACCGCCTACGAGCAGTACTTC
TRBJ1-2,TRBV15,once,-,CATSREWVNYGYTF,TGTGCCACCAGCAGAGAATGGGTTAACTATGGCTACACCTTC
TRBJ2-5,TRBV9,-,-,CASSPTTDRQETQYF,TGTGCCAGCAGCCCGACGACAGACCGCCAAGAGACCCAGTACTTC
TRBJ1-1,TRBV2,-,TRBD1,CASRGQGNAEAFF,TGTGCCAGCAGGGGACAGGGGAACGCTGAAGCTTTCTTT
TRBJ2-1,TRBV4-2,-,-,CASSPPGTKTYNEQFF,TGTGCCAGCAGCCCGCCAGGGACAAAAACCTACAATGAGCAGTTCTTC
TRBJ2-1,TRBV7-3,-,TRBD2,CASSLSLAASYNEQFF,TGTGCCAGCAGCTTAAGTCTAGCGGCCTCCTACAATGAGCAGTTCTTC
TRBJ1-4,TRBV6-1,-,-,CASSRQFSNEKLFF,TGTGCCAGCAGCCGACAGTTTTCCAATGAAAAACTGTTTTTT
TRBJ1-2,TRBV19,-,-,CASSTLPTNYGYTF,TGTGCCAGTAGTACCCTACCGACGAACTATGGCTACACCTTC
TRBJ1-2,TRBV2,-,-,CASGANYGYTF,TGTGCCAGTGGAGCTAACTATGGCTACACCTTC
TRBJ1-2,TRBV29-1,-,-,CSVGFFGGYTF,TGCAGCGTTGGTTTTTTTGGTGGCTACACCTTC
TRBJ1-4,TRBV18,-,-,CASSSRRTVNEKLFF,TGTGCCAGCTCATCGAGGAGGACAGTAAATGAAAAACTGTTTTTT
TRBJ1-4,TRBV5-1,-,TRBD1,CASSEDRVGVNEKLFF,TGCGCCAGCAGCGAGGACAGGGTAGGGGTTAATGAAAAACTGTTTTTT
TRBJ2-5,TRBV18,-,-,CASSPGETQYF,TGTGCCAGCTCACCCGGAGAGACCCAGTACTTC
TRBJ1-2,TRBV4-1,-,-,CASSQAITGTYRGYGYTF,TGCGCCAGCAGCCAAGCCATCACCGGGACCTATAGAGGCTATGGCTACACCTTC
TRBJ1-2,TRBV5-6,-,-,CASSWMWDSYTF,TGTGCCAGCAGCTGGATGTGGGACAGCTACACCTTC
TRBJ1-3,TRBV19,once,-,CASSATGRSGNTIYF,TGTGCCAGTAGTGCCACAGGGAGGTCCGGAAACACCATATATTTT
TRBJ1-5,TRBV2,-,TRBD1,CASSEWTGRANQPQHF,TGTGCCAGCAGTGAATGGACAGGGAGGGCCAATCAGCCCCAGCATTTT
TRBJ2-3,TRBV19,-,TRBD2,CASGLAGDVGTQYF,TGTGCCAGCGGACTAGCGGGAGATGTCGGTACGCAGTATTTT
TRBJ2-5,TRBV7-9,-,-,CASSLELYQETQYF,TGTGCCAGCAGCTTAGAACTATACCAAGAGACCCAGTACTTC
TRBJ2-1,TRBV6-5,-,TRBD2,CASRHGTSKANEQFF,TGTGCCAGCAGACATGGGACTAGCAAAGCCAATGAGCAGTTCTTC
TRBJ2-5,TRBV11-2,-,-,CASSLRRGAETQYF,TGTGCCAGCAGCCTAAGGAGAGGCGCAGAGACCCAGTACTTC
TRBJ2-2,TRBV7-9,-,-,CASSLGTLNTGELFF,TGTGCCAGCAGCTTAGGGACTTTGAACACCGGGGAGCTGTTTTTT
TRBJ2-3,TRBV7-2,-,TRBD2,CASSLQVIAGGPDTQYF,TGTGCCAGCAGCTTACAGGTGATAGCGGGGGGGCCGGATACGCAGTATTTT
TRBJ2-2,TRBV6-1,-,TRBD2,CASRTGGTGELFF,TGTGCCAGCAGGACCGGGGGGACCGGGGAGCTGTTTTTT
TRBJ1-5,TRBV5-1,-,TRBD1,CASSSGTDNQPQHF,TGCGCCAGCAGCTCGGGGACAGACAATCAGCCCCAGCATTTT
TRBJ1-2,TRBV5-5,-,-,CASSLAGGASNYTF,TGTGCCAGCAGCTTGGCCGGGGGGGCGAGTAACTACACCTTC
TRBJ1-6,TRBV30,-,-,CAWNPNGVLRSPLHF,TGTGCCTGGAACCCTAACGGGGTTTTACGGTCACCCCTCCACTTT
TRBJ2-7,TRBV5-8,-,-,CASSFPFGEQYF,TGTGCCAGCAGCTTTCCCTTCGGTGAGCAGTACTTC
TRBJ2-7,TRBV6-1,few,-,CASSPVNEQYF,TGTGCCAGCAGTCCAGTAAACGAGCAGTACTTC
TRBJ2-3,TRBV5-4,-,TRBD2,CASSLYHGLADGDTQYF,TGTGCCAGCAGCTTGTACCACGGACTAGCGGATGGAGATACGCAGTATTTT
TRBJ1-1,TRBV14,-,-,CASSQRFTEAFF,TGTGCCAGCAGCCAACGTTTTACTGAAGCTTTCTTT
TRBJ2-2,TRBV27,few,-,CASSLSSGELFF,TGTGCCAGCAGTTTATCGTCCGGGGAGCTGTTTTTT
TRBJ2-1,TRBV2,medium-sized,-,CASLLTRWGNEQFF,TGTGCCAGCTTACTGACGAGGTGGGGCAATGAGCAGTTCTTC
TRBJ1-1,TRBV11-2,few,-,CASSIAGLRRVTEAFF,TGTGCCAGCAGCATCGCGGGGTTAAGACGGGTCACTGAAGCTTTCTTT
TRBJ1-3,TRBV19,-,-,CASIGFAGNTIYF,TGTGCCAGTATTGGGTTCGCTGGAAACACCATATATTTT